One and the same sample provided the 3 T cell receptor beta chains below, sequenced in a study of shared clonotypes between healthy human individuals. Sequenced by immunoSEQ multiplex PCR; TCRdb stores in-frame clones only, minus some. The table includes approximately 740,000 clones, approximately 79% detected once. Sequencing was carried out using memory CD4+ T cells sorted from blood. Subset meaning: CD45RA-negative fraction. The receptors here all came from a woman in her 30s in good health.

The chain has TRBV19 and TRBJ2-3; TRBD1 is a possible D gene (6 bases). The V gene's germline CDR1 is LNHDA and CDR2 SQIVND (reference sequence). The CDR3 is made up of 17 amino acids. V shed 6 bases and J shed 0 bases, with 19 bases lying between them. CDR3 nucleotides: TGTGCCAGTAGCCGGGATTTTACAGGGTCTAGCACAGATACGCAGTATTTT. Its translation is CASSRDFTGSSTDTQYF.

This clone came up once. The J gene is TRBJ2-5, the V gene TRBV28, with 8 bases lining up with TRBD2. In germline, CDR1 is MDHEN, CDR2 SYDVKM. The V and J ends lost 6 bases and 3 bases, in that order; junction bases with no gene match: 6. This CDR3 is built from 14 residues. The CDR3 DNA reads TGTGCCAGCAGCGTCGGGGGGGCCAAAGAGACCCAGTACTTC. Amino acid sequence: CASSVGGAKETQYF. The full variable domain, in which reference TRBV28 and TRBJ2-5 provide the parts outside the CDR3, is DVKVTQSSRYLVKRTGEKVFLECVQDMDHENMFWYRQDPGLGLRLIYFSYDVKMKEKGDIPEGYSVSREKKERFSLILESASTNQTSMYLCASSVGGAKETQYFGPGTRLLVL.

This clone was seen only a few times. J is TRBJ2-3 and V is TRBV7-2; D call uncertain. CDR1 is SGHTA and CDR2 is FQGNSA in the germline V gene. V was pared by 1 base and J by 5 bases, with 10 bases between. This CDR3 has 14 residues. The CDR3 here is CASSLGTGGDTQYF. CDR3 nucleotide sequence: TGTGCCAGCAGCTTAGGCACGGGCGGAGATACGCAGTATTTT. The full variable domain, completed using reference TRBV7-2 and TRBJ2-3, is GAGVSQSPSNKVTEKGKDVELRCDPISGHTALYWYRQSLGQGLEFLIYFQGNSAPDKSGLPSDRFSAERTGGSVSTLTIQRTQQEDSAVYLCASSLGTGGDTQYFGPGTRLTVL.